This record covers a single T cell receptor (beta chain). Its cognate antigen is unknown. Looked up from germline, CDR1 is DFQATT and CDR2 is SNEGSKA (reference sequence). J was trimmed by 5 bases and V by 5 bases; bases with no gene match: 0. CDR3 size: 11 residues. The data belong to a study of T cell repertoires in cytomegalovirus infection. For the study at large: Matching HLA type, along with CMV infection, was indicated by public TCR beta signatures.

General study findings and limits: HLA-C-restricted CMV-specific TCR beta clonotypes prevailed in the ex vivo response. Frequencies of public TCR beta families were cumulated, and this identified carriers of CMV plus the relevant HLA.

In TCRdb, the reads were re-called with MiXCR into one record per CDR3 protein. The sample yields about 220,000 distinct CDR3 sequences, roughly 34% seen once. Sequences were derived from CD8+ T cells from cultured PBMCs, sampled from culture after CMV antigen stimulation. The chain joins TRBV20-1 to TRBJ2-5; 9 bases agree with TRBD1. This TCR came from a human donor in good health (CMV status not recorded). Some clones in this sample may be carry-over from other donors' samples. The DNA of the CDR3 is TGCAGTGCTGGACAGGGGGAGACCCAGTACTTC. It specifies CSAGQGETQYF.